These 30 T cell receptor beta chains were sequenced from one sample in a study of technical replicates of blood from several donors. Libraries were prepared by immunoSEQ multiplex PCR; TCRdb keeps only in-frame clonotypes and omits some of them. The sample contains around 70,000 clones, approximately 95% of which appear only once. Input material: T cells isolated from PBMCs. Receptors originate from a human donor in good health.

This rearrangement joins TRBV28 to TRBJ2-3, with 7 bases matching TRBD1. J lost 7 bases, V lost 5 bases, and 12 bases had no gene match. The germline gives CDR1 MDHEN, CDR2 SYDVKM. This CDR3 is built from 15 residues. CDR3 protein: CASSPRTGVLHTQYF. The CDR3 region has the DNA TGTGCCAGCAGTCCACGGACAGGAGTTCTGCATACGCAGTATTTT. Together with reference TRBV28 and TRBJ2-3, the CDR3 gives the full variable domain: DVKVTQSSRYLVKRTGEKVFLECVQDMDHENMFWYRQDPGLGLRLIYFSYDVKMKEKGDIPEGYSVSREKKERFSLILESASTNQTSMYLCASSPRTGVLHTQYFGPGTRLTVL.

The gene calls are TRBV5-3 and TRBJ1-1; 7 bases map to TRBD1. TRBV5-3 is filed as an ORF, its function uncertain. The CDR3 totals 16 residues. The V segment lost 8 bases and the J segment 4 bases; nucleotides outside the gene matches: 17. The CDR3 coding sequence is TGTGCCAGGACTCCCGGGACAGCCCTCAGGGGCACTGAAGCTTTCTTT. Its translation is CARTPGTALRGTEAFF.

V is TRBV7-6 and J is TRBJ2-7; D might be TRBD1 (5 bases). V dropped 0 bases and J dropped 3 bases, with 6 bases sitting between them. The CDR3 is 13 residues long. Per germline, CDR1 SGHVS and CDR2 FNYEAQ. The CDR3 spells CASSLAQGYEQYF. The CDR3 DNA sequence: TGTGCCAGCAGCTTAGCCCAGGGCTACGAGCAGTACTTC.

This rearrangement joins TRBV7-9 to TRBJ1-2; TRBD1 agrees at 8 bases. Germline CDR1 and CDR2: SEHNR and FQNEAQ (reference sequence). The trim removed 5 bases at V and 6 bases at J, leaving 17 bases unmatched. The CDR3 sequence is 17 residues long. The CDR3 coding sequence is TGTGCCAGCAGCCTAATCCGGCCCCTCCCAGGGGGCGATGGCTACACCTTC. It yields the protein CASSLIRPLPGGDGYTF.

The V call is TRBV19, the J call TRBJ2-7, with D possibly matching TRBD1 (5 bases). CDR1 LNHDA and CDR2 SQIVND come from the germline V gene (reference sequence). V lost 4 bases, J lost 1 base, and 8 bases lay in between. CDR3 size: 13 residues. Written as DNA, the CDR3 is TGTGCCAGTAGTAAGGGGAAATCCTACGAGCAGTACTTC. Protein sequence: CASSKGKSYEQYF.

The rearrangement joins TRBV7-9 to TRBJ2-1; TRBD2 agrees at 13 bases. Germline V gives CDR1 SEHNR, CDR2 FQNEAQ (reference sequence). V trimming: 4 bases; J trimming: 5 bases; junction bases outside the gene matches: 11. The CDR3 is 18 residues long. CDR3 sequence: CASSSPTILAGGDNEQFF. The CDR3 bases are TGTGCCAGCAGCTCTCCCACTATACTAGCGGGAGGGGACAATGAGCAGTTCTTC.

The chain joins TRBV2 to TRBJ2-7; D is uncertain. Germline V gives CDR1 SNHLY, CDR2 FYNNEI. The V end was cut by 4 bases, the J end by 2 bases, with 6 bases between. The CDR3 is 12 residues long. The chain's CDR3 is CASSGQTYEQYF. The CDR3 DNA reads as TGTGCCAGCAGTGGGCAGACCTACGAGCAGTACTTC.

The gene calls are TRBV7-9 and TRBJ2-7; 9 bases fit TRBD2. Germline CDR1 is SEHNR and CDR2 is FQNEAQ (reference sequence). The CDR3 extends over 19 amino acids. V lost 2 bases, J lost 0 bases, and 14 bases stayed unmatched. CDR3 nucleotides: TGTGCCAGCAGCTTAACAGCTAGCGGGAATCAGTTTGCCTCCTACGAGCAGTACTTC. This translates into CASSLTASGNQFASYEQYF.

CDR3 in amino acids: CASSFDRYNEQFF. The DNA of the CDR3 is TGTGCCAGCAGTTTCGACAGGTACAATGAGCAGTTCTTC. The chain joins TRBV28 to TRBJ2-1, with a tentative D call TRBD1 (6 bases). Germline values: CDR1 MDHEN, CDR2 SYDVKM. The CDR3 has 13 amino acids. Trimming left V 3 bases short and J 4 bases short, with 7 bases between.

This clone was detected only once. In the same sample, other DNA sequences code for this CDR3. V gene TRBV9 combines with J gene TRBJ2-3; 9 bases align to TRBD2. This CDR3 is built from 16 residues. The germline V gene has CDR1 SGDLS and CDR2 YYNGEE. V shed 0 bases and J 2 bases; nucleotides not matched to a gene: 4. CDR3 in DNA: TGTGCCAGCAGCGTAGTCCTAGCGGGGCCCACAGATACGCAGTATTTT. This sequence encodes CASSVVLAGPTDTQYF. Combining the CDR3 with reference TRBV9 and TRBJ2-3 gives the whole variable domain DSGVTQTPKHLITATGQRVTLRCSPRSGDLSVYWYQQSLDQGLQFLIQYYNGEERAKGNILERFSAQQFPDLHSELNLSSLELGDSALYFCASSVVLAGPTDTQYFGPGTRLTVL.

The chain has TRBV6-4 and TRBJ2-1, with TRBD2 matching over 9 bases. The CDR3 contains 16 residues. In germline, CDR1 is MRHNA, CDR2 SNTAGT. J was trimmed by 0 bases and V by 2 bases; bases with no gene match: 2. CDR3 nucleotide sequence: TGTGCCAGCAGTGACGAAGCGGGAGGCTCCTACAATGAGCAGTTCTTC. Translating gives CASSDEAGGSYNEQFF.

The chain joins TRBV2 to TRBJ1-2; D may be TRBD1 (6 bases). The germline V and J ends were trimmed by 5 bases and 4 bases, with 11 bases remaining between them. The CDR3 loop spans 13 amino acids. Germline V lookup: CDR1 SNHLY, CDR2 FYNNEI. The CDR3 is CASSLQGSYGYTF. CDR3 nucleotide sequence: TGTGCCAGCAGTCTACAGGGTTCCTATGGCTACACCTTC.

This clone turned up a few times. The rearrangement uses TRBV30 and TRBJ1-2, with D tentatively TRBD1 (5 bases). V lost 1 base and J lost 4, with 13 bases in between. This CDR3 region has 14 residues. Germline V lookup: CDR1 GTSNPN, CDR2 SVGIG (reference sequence). In DNA, the CDR3 is TGTGCCTGGAGTGAGACTGGGGGGAGCTATGGCTACACCTTC. Protein product: CAWSETGGSYGYTF. Using reference TRBV30 and TRBJ1-2 for the parts outside the CDR3, the full variable domain is SQTIHQWPATLVQPVGSPLSLECTVEGTSNPNLYWYRQAAGRGLQLLFYSVGIGQISSEVPQNLSASRPQDRQFILSSKKLLLSDSGFYLCAWSETGGSYGYTFGSGTRLTVV.

The chain is built from TRBV5-4 and TRBJ2-2; 7 bases agree with TRBD1. The length of the CDR3 is 15 residues. The V and J ends lost 0 bases and 6 bases, in that order; junction bases with no gene match: 5. CDR1 and CDR2 (germline): SGHNT, YYREEE (reference sequence). This CDR3 reads CASSLGDRDAGELFF. CDR3 nucleotide sequence: TGTGCCAGCAGCTTGGGAGACAGGGACGCCGGGGAGCTGTTTTTT.

The chain is built from TRBV4-1 and TRBJ2-5, with TRBD2 matching 11 bases. V trimming: 6 bases; J trimming: 5 bases; junction bases outside the gene matches: 17. Looked up from germline, CDR1 is MGHRA and CDR2 is YSYEKL. This CDR3 has 18 residues. CDR3 sequence (DNA): TGCGCCAGCAGACAAACGGGGCTAGCGGGAGGTATGGGGGAGACCCAGTACTTC. Translating it yields CASRQTGLAGGMGETQYF.

The V gene is TRBV6-4, the J gene TRBJ1-5, with TRBD1 identical over 7 bases. The germline CDR1 and CDR2 sequences are MRHNA and SNTAGT. CDR3 length: 15 amino acids. The trim removed 6 bases at V and 0 bases at J, leaving 5 bases unmatched. CDR3 nucleotides: TGTGCCAGCAGACCACAGGGGAATAGCAATCAGCCCCAGCATTTT. Protein: CASRPQGNSNQPQHF.

This chain uses TRBV11-3 with TRBJ2-2; 13 nucleotides agree with TRBD2. Germline lookup yields CDR1 SGHNT and CDR2 YENEEA. V lost 8 bases and J lost 0; bases outside the gene matches: 9. This CDR3 is built from 18 residues. DNA for the CDR3: TGTGCCAGCGGCTGGGGACTAGCGGGGCCTTCGAACACCGGGGAGCTGTTTTTT. Amino acid sequence: CASGWGLAGPSNTGELFF.

This chain uses TRBV5-1 with TRBJ2-7, with a possible D match to TRBD1 (6 bases). The CDR3 covers 13 residues. V lost 3 bases, J lost 5 bases, and 12 bases lay in between. The germline CDR1 and CDR2 sequences are SGHRS and YFSETQ. The CDR3 DNA reads as TGCGCCAGCAGCTCCCAGACAGGAAACGAGCAGTACTTC. It codes for CASSSQTGNEQYF.

This clone was found once. The chain joins TRBV9 to TRBJ2-3; D call uncertain. This CDR3 is 13 amino acids long. Germline values: CDR1 SGDLS, CDR2 YYNGEE. V gave up 0 bases and J gave up 4 bases, with 6 bases separating them. The CDR3 sequence is CASSVAIADTQYF. The DNA of the CDR3 is TGTGCCAGCAGCGTAGCTATCGCAGATACGCAGTATTTT.

This clone showed up just a few times. CDR3 coding DNA: TGTGCCAGCAGTCTGGGCGCGGGGGCCAACGTCCTGACTTTC. The encoded protein is CASSLGAGANVLTF. V usage is TRBV7-9 and J usage is TRBJ2-6; D is undetermined. Germline loops: CDR1 SEHNR, CDR2 FQNEAQ (reference sequence). Trimming shortened V by 6 bases and J by 4 bases, and 10 bases separated the two germline ends. The CDR3 sequence is 14 residues long.

The V call is TRBV29-1, the J call TRBJ2-3; 7 bases line up with TRBD2. The CDR3 runs to 15 residues. Germline V lookup: CDR1 SQVTM, CDR2 ANQGSEA. Germline trimming cut 4 bases from V and 0 bases from J; bases unmatched to any gene: 7. The CDR3 region is CSVGPTSASTDTQYF. The DNA of the CDR3 is TGCAGCGTTGGTCCAACTAGCGCTAGCACAGATACGCAGTATTTT.

The count of this clone is one. This rearrangement joins TRBV18 to TRBJ1-3, with D hard to call. The ends were cut back, 6 bases at V and 0 bases at J, with 21 bases in the middle. CDR1 KGHSH and CDR2 LQKENI come from the germline V gene. The CDR3 spans 18 residues. CDR3 nucleotide sequence: TGTGCCAGCTCGCCAATGACTTTGGTAGTCTTCTCTGGAAACACCATATATTTT. Its translation is CASSPMTLVVFSGNTIYF.

The J gene is TRBJ2-7, the V gene TRBV18, with a tentative D call TRBD1 (5 bases). The germline CDR1 and CDR2 sequences are KGHSH and LQKENI. Trimming removed 5 bases at V and 0 bases at J, with 14 bases between. The CDR3 is made up of 15 amino acids. The CDR3 DNA reads TGTGCCAGCTCATCTATTCCAGGGTTCTCCTACGAGCAGTACTTC. Protein sequence: CASSSIPGFSYEQYF.

The chain has TRBV7-9 and TRBJ2-2; D unresolved. Germline V gene lookup returns CDR1 SEHNR and CDR2 FQNEAQ (reference sequence). V was pared by 5 bases and J by 7 bases, with 11 bases between. This CDR3 has 13 amino acids. In nucleotides, the CDR3 is TGTGCCAGCAGCCCTAATAGTGACGGGGAGCTGTTTTTT. Translation gives CASSPNSDGELFF.

The chain is built from TRBV18 and TRBJ1-1; D gene unclear. Trimming took 3 bases from V and 1 from J, leaving 6 bases between them. The CDR3 sequence is 13 residues long. Germline CDR1 KGHSH, CDR2 LQKENI. This chain's CDR3 is CASSPAQNTEAFF. CDR3 nucleotides: TGTGCCAGCTCACCGGCTCAGAACACTGAAGCTTTCTTT.

The genes are TRBV19 and TRBJ1-3; D is unclear. Trimming stripped 3 bases from V and 0 bases from J, with 9 bases between. Germline-derived CDR1 and CDR2 are LNHDA and SQIVND (reference sequence). The CDR3 sequence is 15 residues long. This chain's CDR3 is CASSIDGVSGNTIYF. The DNA for the CDR3 is TGTGCCAGTAGTATCGACGGAGTCTCTGGAAACACCATATATTTT.

The chain couples TRBV6-4 to TRBJ1-5; tentatively, D is TRBD1 (5 bases). The CDR3 consists of 14 residues. Trimming removed 6 bases from V and 0 bases from J, with 9 bases in between. Germline V lookup: CDR1 MRHNA, CDR2 SNTAGT. DNA of the CDR3: TGTGCCAGCAGCCTTGACAGTAGCAATCAGCCCCAGCATTTT. It specifies CASSLDSSNQPQHF.

In this sample, this clone turned up a few times. The gene calls are TRBV7-9 and TRBJ1-6, with D hard to call. The germline V gene encodes CDR1 SEHNR and CDR2 FQNEAQ (reference sequence). The length of the CDR3 is 12 residues. Trimming took 0 bases from V and 8 from J, leaving 2 bases between them. The CDR3, as DNA: TGTGCCAGCAGCTTAGCCTATTCACCCCTCCACTTT. Protein sequence: CASSLAYSPLHF.

This rearrangement joins TRBV5-1 to TRBJ2-5, with TRBD1 matching over 7 bases. Germline assignment: CDR1 SGHRS and CDR2 YFSETQ. CDR3 size: 16 residues. Germline trimming cut 1 base from V and 4 bases from J; bases unmatched to any gene: 10. CDR3 coding DNA: TGCGCCAGCAGCTTGTCCAGACAGGGAAGGGGAGAGACCCAGTACTTC. Amino acid sequence: CASSLSRQGRGETQYF.

The chain joins TRBV10-2 to TRBJ1-1; 7 bases are shared with TRBD1. Trimming removed 4 bases from V and 2 bases from J; junction bases left unmatched: 4. The CDR3 has 14 residues. Germline V gene data show CDR1 as WSHSY and CDR2 as SAAADI. The CDR3 DNA sequence: TGCGCCAGCAGTGCGGACAGGTTTAACACTGAAGCTTTCTTT. It is translated as CASSADRFNTEAFF.